A selection of T cell receptor beta chains follows, all from one sample in a study of yellow fever vaccine responses in identical twins. TCRdb processed the RT-PCR reads anew with MiXCR; each CDR3 protein has one entry. In the table there are more than 30,000 distinct CDR3 sequences, approximately 54% of which are singletons. Sequenced material: T cells from blood (PBMCs), unsorted or a sorted subset (not recorded which), taken before or after yellow fever vaccination (not recorded which). All receptors come from a young woman who received the yellow fever vaccine. CDR3s include the opening cysteine and the closing phenylalanine or tryptophan. Fields, in order: CDR3 protein, CDR3 DNA, D gene, J gene, clone size, V gene. The D gene is left open where the match is weak. Size is stated for part of the rows, as once, few or many counts, or as a class when the clone is expanded.

CSVLSGTGIQETQYF,TGCAGCGTTCTTTCCGGGACAGGGATCCAAGAGACCCAGTACTTC,TRBD1,TRBJ2-5,NA,TRBV29-1
CASSSDQETQYF,TGTGCCAGCAGCTCCGATCAAGAGACCCAGTACTTC,NA,TRBJ2-5,NA,TRBV11-1
CASSRAGGYYEQYF,TGTGCCAGCAGCCGAGCGGGAGGATATTACGAGCAGTACTTC,TRBD2,TRBJ2-7,NA,TRBV6-2/TRBV6-3
CSAAHLAISTDTQYF,TGCAGTGCTGCACATCTAGCGATTAGCACAGATACGCAGTATTTT,NA,TRBJ2-3,NA,TRBV20-1
CASSQGLGSSNSPLHF,TGCGCCAGCAGCCAAGGGTTGGGGAGTAGTAATTCACCCCTCCACTTT,NA,TRBJ1-6,NA,TRBV4-1
CAIRKDRGQTEAFF,TGTGCCATCAGGAAGGACAGGGGGCAAACTGAAGCTTTCTTT,TRBD1,TRBJ1-1,NA,TRBV10-3
CSVESDVETQYF,TGCAGCGTTGAATCGGACGTAGAGACCCAGTACTTC,NA,TRBJ2-5,NA,TRBV29-1
CASSLGRAQETQYF,TGCGCCAGCAGTCTCGGCCGGGCGCAAGAGACCCAGTACTTC,NA,TRBJ2-5,NA,TRBV10-1
CASSLRRIEDNEQFF,TGTGCCAGCAGTTTACGCAGAATTGAAGACAATGAGCAGTTCTTC,NA,TRBJ2-1,few,TRBV12-3/TRBV12-4
CASSYRAGYNSPLHF,TGTGCCAGCAGTTACCGAGCTGGATATAATTCACCCCTCCACTTT,NA,TRBJ1-6,few,TRBV6-2/TRBV6-3
CSARDLKGTVQETQYF,TGCAGTGCTAGAGATCTTAAGGGGACAGTACAAGAGACCCAGTACTTC,TRBD1,TRBJ2-5,NA,TRBV20-1
CASRVTQNTEAFF,TGTGCCAGCAGAGTTACCCAGAACACTGAAGCTTTCTTT,NA,TRBJ1-1,few,TRBV6-1
CASSSPQGGGPLHF,TGTGCCAGCAGTTCCCCCCAGGGTGGAGGACCCCTCCACTTT,NA,TRBJ1-6,few,TRBV12-3/TRBV12-4
CSAEATEAFF,TGCAGTGCGGAAGCCACTGAAGCTTTCTTT,NA,TRBJ1-1,few,TRBV20-1
CASSLGLYTDTQYF,TGTGCCAGCAGCCTAGGACTATACACAGATACGCAGTATTTT,NA,TRBJ2-3,NA,TRBV4-2
CASRIGFDQPQHF,TGTGCCAGTAGAATCGGGTTCGACCAGCCCCAGCATTTT,NA,TRBJ1-5,NA,TRBV19
CSVHPSDSPDTQYF,TGCAGCGTTCACCCTAGTGATTCTCCAGATACGCAGTATTTT,NA,TRBJ2-3,NA,TRBV29-1
CSATATNQPQHF,TGCAGTGCTACCGCGACAAATCAGCCCCAGCATTTT,NA,TRBJ1-5,NA,TRBV20-1
CASSSGTTSGNTIYF,TGTGCCAGCAGCTCAGGGACAACCTCTGGAAACACCATATATTTT,NA,TRBJ1-3,few,TRBV28
CASSPLPAGGKLFF,TGTGCCAGCTCACCTCTCCCGGCGGGAGGAAAACTGTTTTTT,NA,TRBJ1-4,NA,TRBV18
CATSVDPNQPQHF,TGTGCCACCAGCGTGGATCCGAATCAGCCCCAGCATTTT,NA,TRBJ1-5,NA,TRBV15
CASSLGGGAAETQYF,TGTGCCAGCAGTTTAGGTGGCGGGGCGGCGGAGACCCAGTACTTC,NA,TRBJ2-5,NA,TRBV12-3/TRBV12-4
CATSRGAGYGNQPQHF,TGTGCCACCAGCAGAGGGGCAGGGTATGGGAATCAGCCCCAGCATTTT,NA,TRBJ1-5,NA,TRBV15
CASSQGWGERDYGYTF,TGCGCCAGCAGCCAAGGGTGGGGCGAACGGGACTATGGCTACACCTTC,NA,TRBJ1-2,NA,TRBV4-1
CASSLAGQGGYTF,TGTGCCAGCAGTTTAGCAGGGCAAGGTGGCTACACCTTC,NA,TRBJ1-2,NA,TRBV12-3/TRBV12-4
CASSLVSGTDTQYF,TGTGCCAGCAGCTTAGTATCTGGGACAGATACGCAGTATTTT,NA,TRBJ2-3,NA,TRBV7-8
CASSETPGLANYGYTF,TGTGCCAGCAGTGAAACACCGGGACTGGCTAACTATGGCTACACCTTC,NA,TRBJ1-2,NA,TRBV2
CASSLAWEETQYF,TGTGCCAGCAGCTTGGCCTGGGAAGAGACCCAGTACTTC,NA,TRBJ2-5,NA,TRBV5-5
CASSLQAQQETQYF,TGTGCCAGCAGCCTACAGGCGCAACAAGAGACCCAGTACTTC,NA,TRBJ2-5,NA,TRBV7-6
CSARETSGWNQETQYF,TGCAGTGCTAGGGAGACTAGCGGGTGGAACCAAGAGACCCAGTACTTC,TRBD2,TRBJ2-5,NA,TRBV20-1
CASSSKGVRETQYF,TGTGCCAGCAGCTCCAAGGGGGTTCGGGAGACCCAGTACTTC,NA,TRBJ2-5,NA,TRBV7-6
CASSLTRAYQETQYF,TGTGCCAGCAGCTTAACTAGGGCCTACCAAGAGACCCAGTACTTC,NA,TRBJ2-5,NA,TRBV5-6
CAISGALNEKLFF,TGTGCCATTTCAGGGGCGCTTAATGAAAAACTGTTTTTT,NA,TRBJ1-4,NA,TRBV10-3
CASSNPRGGACGYTF,TGTGCCAGCAGCAACCCCAGGGGGGGGGCTTGTGGCTACACCTTC,NA,TRBJ1-2,NA,TRBV21-1
CASSLGSSGANVLTF,TGTGCCAGCAGTTTAGGGAGCTCTGGGGCCAACGTCCTGACTTTC,NA,TRBJ2-6,NA,TRBV28
CASSYIASRLATQYF,TGTGCCAGCAGTTACATAGCGTCCCGATTGGCGACCCAGTACTTC,NA,TRBJ2-5,few,TRBV6-2/TRBV6-3
CASSRTGVEQETQYF,TGTGCCAGCAGCCGGACAGGGGTCGAGCAAGAGACCCAGTACTTC,TRBD1,TRBJ2-5,once,TRBV4-2
CSGVGTYNEQFF,TGCAGCGGGGTGGGGACCTACAATGAGCAGTTCTTC,NA,TRBJ2-1,NA,TRBV29-1
CATRAGVTDTQYF,TGTGCCACCCGGGCGGGCGTCACAGATACGCAGTATTTT,NA,TRBJ2-3,NA,TRBV15
CASSSRDRASNEQFF,TGTGCCAGCAGCTCCCGGGACAGGGCGTCCAATGAGCAGTTCTTC,TRBD1,TRBJ2-1,few,TRBV9
CSAREPANTIYF,TGCAGTGCTAGAGAGCCGGCAAACACCATATATTTT,NA,TRBJ1-3,NA,TRBV20-1
CSTVMVDEQFF,TGCAGTACTGTGATGGTAGATGAGCAGTTCTTC,NA,TRBJ2-1,NA,TRBV20-1
CASSFAETQYF,TGTGCCAGCAGTTTTGCTGAGACCCAGTACTTC,NA,TRBJ2-5,few,TRBV12-3/TRBV12-4
CASSLALRQGGVRETQYF,TGTGCCAGCAGCTTAGCCTTACGACAGGGAGGGGTTAGGGAGACCCAGTACTTC,NA,TRBJ2-5,NA,TRBV7-2
CASSQVSGSTDTQYF,TGTGCCAGCAGCCAGGTTAGCGGGAGCACAGATACGCAGTATTTT,TRBD2,TRBJ2-3,once,TRBV14